One sample yielded the 16 T cell receptor beta chains listed below, sequenced in a study of T cell responses to AZD1222 COVID-19 vaccine. The table came from immunoSEQ multiplex PCR; TCRdb's copy has only in-frame clones and leaves some out. This table holds 100,000 or so clones, 88% found once. Sequencing used peripheral blood, obtained on day 0 of AZD1222 vaccination. The receptors originated from an adult in good health.

This clone appeared a single time. The V and J genes are TRBV7-2 and TRBJ1-1; no clear D gene. The ends were cut back, 4 bases at V and 8 bases at J, with 8 bases in the middle. CDR1 is SGHTA and CDR2 is FQGNSA in the germline V gene. The CDR3 has 11 residues. The CDR3 DNA reads as TGTGCCAGCAGCTCCAGTGTAGAAGCTTTCTTT. The encoded protein is CASSSSVEAFF.

The sample holds a few counts of this clone. V gene TRBV19 combines with J gene TRBJ1-6, with TRBD1 identical over 9 bases. Trimming at V came to 4 bases and at J to 10 bases, leaving 8 bases not matched to a gene. Germline-derived CDR1 and CDR2 are LNHDA and SQIVND (reference sequence). This CDR3 has 15 amino acids. CDR3 nucleotide sequence: TGTGCCAGTAGTACCTCCGGGACAGGGACGTCACCCCTCCACTTT. The encoded protein is CASSTSGTGTSPLHF.

This chain's CDR3 is CASSESRLGFGETQYF. Here the CDR3 DNA reads TGTGCCAGCAGCGAGAGTAGGCTGGGATTTGGAGAGACCCAGTACTTC. J is TRBJ2-5 and V is TRBV7-9; D call uncertain. The CDR3 has 16 amino acids. The V gene lost 5 bases and the J gene lost 4 bases, with 20 bases spanning the gap. Germline CDR1 reads SEHNR; CDR2 reads FQNEAQ (reference sequence).

The gene calls are TRBV19 and TRBJ1-5; D remains ambiguous. The germline CDR1 and CDR2 sequences are LNHDA and SQIVND (reference sequence). The CDR3 is 12 amino acids. V was pared by 7 bases and J by 10 bases, with 14 bases between. The CDR3 spells CASKPAAGPQHF. For the CDR3, the DNA is TGTGCCAGTAAACCGGCCGCGGGACCCCAGCATTTT.

This clone was recorded once. The chain uses TRBV18 and TRBJ1-6, with 7 bases matching TRBD1. Germline V CDR1 and CDR2: KGHSH, LQKENI. Trimming cost V 5 bases and J 11 bases; bases outside gene matches: 12. CDR3 length: 15 amino acids. The CDR3 is CASSGQDLGWPPLHF. DNA of the CDR3: TGTGCCAGCTCAGGACAGGACCTAGGATGGCCACCCCTCCACTTT.

The chain is built from TRBV6-6 and TRBJ1-5; D is unclear. The CDR3 sequence is 15 residues long. CDR1 is MNHNY and CDR2 is SVGAGI in the germline V gene (reference sequence). With 0 bases removed from V and 3 bases from J, the gap between germline ends came to 9 bases. CDR3 protein: CASSYSGGTNQPQHF. The CDR3 DNA sequence: TGTGCCAGCAGTTACTCCGGCGGTACCAATCAGCCCCAGCATTTT.

The chain is built from TRBV29-1 and TRBJ2-1; D call uncertain. V lost 7 bases and J lost 3, with 4 bases in between. In germline, CDR1 is SQVTM, CDR2 ANQGSEA. The CDR3 covers 10 residues. This chain's CDR3 is CSGYYNEQFF. CDR3 in DNA: TGCAGCGGCTACTACAATGAGCAGTTCTTC.

The chain recombines TRBV9 with TRBJ2-1; 8 bases fit TRBD2. V trimming: 0 bases; J trimming: 8 bases; junction bases outside the gene matches: 7. Germline V gene sequence: CDR1 SGDLS, CDR2 YYNGEE. This CDR3 spans 15 amino acids. The CDR3 region has the DNA TGTGCCAGCAGCGTAGCCGAGGGACTAGTCTATGAGCAGTTCTTC. Translation gives CASSVAEGLVYEQFF.

This sequence joins TRBV6-5 and TRBJ1-5, with D hard to call. Trimming removed 6 bases at V and 0 bases at J, with 6 bases between. This CDR3 spans 13 amino acids. Germline V gene sequence: CDR1 MNHEY, CDR2 SVGAGI. The DNA for the CDR3 is TGTGCCAGCAGACTTTATAGCAATCAGCCCCAGCATTTT. Its translation is CASRLYSNQPQHF.

The rearrangement links TRBV3-1 (or the pseudogene TRBV3-2) to TRBJ2-2; 8 bases line up with TRBD2. The V gene's germline CDR1 is LGHDT and CDR2 YNNKEL (reference sequence). CDR3 length equals 15 residues. V gave up 6 bases and J gave up 4 bases; unmatched junction bases: 7. Written as DNA, the CDR3 is TGTGCCAGCAGTCCCACCGGGAGGGCCACCGGGGAGCTGTTTTTT. Translating it yields CASSPTGRATGELFF.

The CDR3, as DNA: TGTGCCAGCAGCCCTGGGACGATGGAACAGCCCCAGCATTTT. Translating gives CASSPGTMEQPQHF. This chain connects TRBV27 to TRBJ1-5, with D possibly TRBD1 on 5 matching bases. The germline V gene has CDR1 MNHEY and CDR2 SMNVEV (reference sequence). Deletions cut 6 bases from V and 7 bases from J, with 16 bases between. There are 14 residues in the CDR3.

Here the CDR3 DNA reads TGTGCCAGCAGTTTAGGTGACAGCCGGTATGTGACCCAGTACTTC. The encoded protein is CASSLGDSRYVTQYF. The chain recombines TRBV28 with TRBJ2-5; maybe TRBD1 (5 bases). Germline V lookup: CDR1 MDHEN, CDR2 SYDVKM. There are 15 residues in the CDR3. Trimming took off 2 bases at V and 7 bases at J, with 17 bases between the two ends.

The chain employs TRBV14 and TRBJ2-1; 13 nucleotides line up with TRBD2. The germline CDR1 and CDR2 sequences are SGHDN and FVKESK. This CDR3 spans 19 amino acids. V was clipped by 4 bases and J by 6 bases; unmatched bases: 15. CDR3 in DNA: TGTGCCAGCAGCCTTCAGGGACTAGCGGGACTCATGGGGTCCAATGAGCAGTTCTTC. Its protein product is CASSLQGLAGLMGSNEQFF. Complete variable domain (other parts from reference TRBV14 and TRBJ2-1): EAGVTQFPSHSVIEKGQTVTLRCDPISGHDNLYWYRRVMGKEIKFLLHFVKESKQDESGMPNNRFLAERTGGTYSTLKVQPAELEDSGVYFCASSLQGLAGLMGSNEQFFGPGTRLTVL.

The chain employs TRBV2 and TRBJ1-2; D gene uncertain. V shed 3 bases and J shed 2 bases, with 7 bases lying between them. This CDR3 is built from 13 residues. The germline V gene has CDR1 SNHLY and CDR2 FYNNEI. The CDR3 region is CASSEIENYGYTF. CDR3 in DNA: TGTGCCAGCAGTGAGATAGAAAACTATGGCTACACCTTC.

This chain uses TRBV7-9 with TRBJ1-2; D may be TRBD1 (6 bases). With 1 base removed from V and 1 base from J, the gap between germline ends came to 13 bases. This CDR3 region has 16 residues. CDR1 and CDR2 (germline): SEHNR, FQNEAQ (reference sequence). The CDR3 region has the DNA TGTGCCAGCAGCTTAGTTTTGGGGGCGTTTAACTATGGCTACACCTTC. This sequence encodes CASSLVLGAFNYGYTF.

This sequence joins TRBV7-9 and TRBJ1-1, with no clear D. Deletions cut 6 bases from V and 3 bases from J, with 8 bases between. CDR1 is SEHNR, CDR2 FQNEAQ, per germline (reference sequence). The CDR3 extends over 12 amino acids. CDR3 region: CASRRADTEAFF. The CDR3 DNA follows: TGTGCCAGCAGGAGAGCGGACACTGAAGCTTTCTTT. Full variable domain (missing parts from reference TRBV7-9 and TRBJ1-1): DTGVSQNPRHKITKRGQNVTFRCDPISEHNRLYWYRQTLGQGPEFLTYFQNEAQLEKSRLLSDRFSAERPKGSFSTLEIQRTEQGDSAMYLCASRRADTEAFFGQGTRLTVV.